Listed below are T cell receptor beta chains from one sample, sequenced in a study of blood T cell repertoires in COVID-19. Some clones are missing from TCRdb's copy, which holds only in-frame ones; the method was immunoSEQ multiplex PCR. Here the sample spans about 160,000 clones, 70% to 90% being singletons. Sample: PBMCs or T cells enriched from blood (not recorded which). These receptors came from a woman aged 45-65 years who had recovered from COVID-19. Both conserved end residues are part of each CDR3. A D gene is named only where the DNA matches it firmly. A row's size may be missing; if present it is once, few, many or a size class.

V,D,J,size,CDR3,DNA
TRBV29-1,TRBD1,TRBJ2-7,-,CSVGGGQGSYEQYF,TGCAGCGTTGGAGGGGGACAGGGCTCCTACGAGCAGTACTTC
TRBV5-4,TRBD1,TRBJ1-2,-,CASSPPGTGVLYGYTF,TGTGCCAGCAGCCCACCTGGGACAGGCGTCCTCTATGGCTACACCTTC
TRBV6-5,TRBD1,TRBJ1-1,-,CASSLQGAREAFF,TGTGCCAGCAGTCTACAGGGGGCACGGGAAGCTTTCTTT
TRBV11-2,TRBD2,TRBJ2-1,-,CASSPGASGGAYDEQFF,TGTGCCAGCAGCCCAGGGGCTAGCGGGGGGGCTTATGATGAGCAGTTCTTC
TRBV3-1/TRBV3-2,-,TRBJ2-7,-,CASSQTPQAPYEQYF,TGTGCCAGCAGCCAAACCCCACAGGCCCCCTACGAGCAGTACTTC
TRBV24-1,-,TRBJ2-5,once,CATSDYTGSQETQYF,TGTGCCACCAGTGATTATACAGGGAGCCAAGAGACCCAGTACTTC
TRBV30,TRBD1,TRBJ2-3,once,CAWSGGGYGRLGTDTQYF,TGTGCCTGGAGTGGAGGGGGCTACGGACGACTTGGCACAGATACGCAGTATTTT
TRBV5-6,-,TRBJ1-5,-,CASSLNRDRVTQPQHF,TGTGCCAGCAGCTTGAACAGGGATCGGGTAACTCAGCCCCAGCATTTT
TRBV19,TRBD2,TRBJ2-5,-,CASSTSGGVQETQYF,TGTGCCAGTAGTACTAGCGGGGGAGTTCAAGAGACCCAGTACTTC
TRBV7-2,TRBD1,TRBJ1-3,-,CASSPKGASGNTIYF,TGTGCCAGCAGCCCTAAGGGGGCCTCTGGAAACACCATATATTTT
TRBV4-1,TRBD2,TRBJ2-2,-,CASSQGWGGGVANTGELFF,TGCGCCAGCAGCCAAGGGTGGGGCGGGGGAGTCGCGAACACCGGGGAGCTGTTTTTT
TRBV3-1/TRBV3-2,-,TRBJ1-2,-,CASSHPKCYTF,TGTGCCAGCAGCCACCCTAAATGCTACACCTTC
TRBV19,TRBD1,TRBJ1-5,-,CASSATGAQPQHF,TGTGCCAGTAGCGCAACAGGGGCCCAGCCCCAGCATTTT
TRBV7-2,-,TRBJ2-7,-,CASSLAQGDEQYF,TGTGCCAGCAGCTTAGCGCAAGGGGACGAGCAGTACTTC
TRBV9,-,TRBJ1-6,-,CASSAVGDSPLHF,TGTGCCAGCAGCGCAGTAGGGGATTCACCCCTCCACTTT
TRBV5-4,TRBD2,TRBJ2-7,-,CASSLDQRGALEQYF,TGTGCCAGCAGCTTGGACCAGCGGGGGGCCCTTGAGCAGTACTTC
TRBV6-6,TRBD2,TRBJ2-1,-,CASSLILAGALQGNEQFF,TGTGCCAGCAGTCTAATCCTAGCGGGGGCCCTCCAGGGGAATGAGCAGTTCTTC
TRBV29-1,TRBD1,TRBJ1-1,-,CSGLTGGGTEAFF,TGCAGCGGCCTAACAGGGGGTGGCACTGAAGCTTTCTTT
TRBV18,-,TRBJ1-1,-,CASSPPMGRLNTEAFF,TGTGCCAGCTCACCACCGATGGGCCGGTTGAACACTGAAGCTTTCTTT
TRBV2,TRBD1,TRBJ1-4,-,CASRLTGWSEKLFF,TGTGCCAGCAGATTGACAGGGTGGAGTGAAAAACTGTTTTTT
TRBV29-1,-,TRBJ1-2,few,CSVEDINYGYTF,TGCAGCGTTGAGGACATTAACTATGGCTACACCTTC
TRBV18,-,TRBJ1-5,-,CASSPQELNQPQHF,TGTGCCAGCTCACCACAGGAACTAAATCAGCCCCAGCATTTT
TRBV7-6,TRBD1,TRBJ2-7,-,CASSQPGQGSYEQYF,TGTGCCTCTTCTCAACCGGGACAGGGCTCCTACGAGCAGTACTTC
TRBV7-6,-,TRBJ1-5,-,CASSRQGNNQPQHF,TGTGCCAGCAGCCGCCAGGGTAATAATCAGCCCCAGCATTTT
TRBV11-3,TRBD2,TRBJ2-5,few,CASSPGTSGAKTQYF,TGTGCCAGCAGCCCAGGGACTAGCGGGGCAAAGACCCAGTACTTC
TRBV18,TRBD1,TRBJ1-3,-,CASSRPGGLNTIYF,TGTGCCAGCTCACGACCAGGGGGCTTAAACACCATATATTTT